These 7 T cell receptor beta chains originate from one sample sequenced in a study of blood T cell repertoires in COVID-19. Method: immunoSEQ multiplex PCR; TCRdb's copy keeps in-frame clones and lacks some. The table records approximately 70,000 clones, under 80% of them present only once. Sequenced material: PBMCs or T cells enriched from blood (not recorded which). Every receptor here comes from an older woman who had been exposed to COVID-19.

This chain uses TRBV18 with TRBJ2-2, with D maybe TRBD1 (6 bases). V lost 3 bases and J 2 bases, leaving 13 bases between the germline ends. The CDR3 spans 16 residues. Germline values: CDR1 KGHSH, CDR2 LQKENI. The CDR3 nucleotides are TGTGCCAGCTCACCCCAGGGGATCCCTAACACCGGGGAGCTGTTTTTT. The encoded protein is CASSPQGIPNTGELFF.

This clone has only a few counts. J is TRBJ2-1 and V is TRBV30, with TRBD2 identical over 7 bases. This CDR3 has 16 residues. After removal of 0 bases from V and 13 bases from J, the junction contained 18 bases not matched to a gene. CDR1 GTSNPN and CDR2 SVGIG come from the germline V gene (reference sequence). The chain's CDR3 is CAWSVVGSSAGVKQFF. CDR3 in DNA: TGTGCCTGGAGTGTCGTAGGGTCGAGCGCGGGAGTGAAACAGTTCTTC.

This chain joins TRBV28 and TRBJ1-3; 11 positions match TRBD1. V lost 8 bases to trimming and J lost 2 bases; unmatched junction nucleotides: 8. The CDR3 extends over 16 amino acids. Germline CDR1 and CDR2: MDHEN and SYDVKM. This CDR3 is CASLTPGQGAGNTIYF. CDR3 coding DNA: TGTGCCAGCCTGACTCCGGGACAGGGGGCTGGAAACACCATATATTTT.

This clone has at least ten counts. The CDR3 DNA follows: TGTGCCACCCGGGTTGCAACTAATGAAAAACTGTTTTTT. This codes for CATRVATNEKLFF. The genes are TRBV15 and TRBJ1-4, with unresolved D. V was pared by 8 bases and J by 0 bases, with 7 bases between. CDR3 length: 13 residues. Germline-derived CDR1 and CDR2 are LNHNV and YYDKDF (reference sequence). Drawing the rest from reference TRBV15 and TRBJ1-4, the complete variable domain is DAMVIQNPRYQVTQFGKPVTLSCSQTLNHNVMYWYQQKSSQAPKLLFHYYDKDFNNEADTPDNFQSRRPNTSFCFLDIRSPGLGDTAMYLCATRVATNEKLFFGSGTQLSVL.

The CDR3 coding sequence is TGCAGCGTTGAAAAGGGGAAGGATGAAAAACTGTTTTTT. This gives the protein CSVEKGKDEKLFF. The chain carries TRBV29-1 and TRBJ1-4; D is perhaps TRBD1 (5 bases). The CDR3 is 13 amino acids. Trimming took 2 bases from V and 6 from J, leaving 10 bases between them. Germline V CDR1 and CDR2: SQVTM, ANQGSEA.

V usage is TRBV10-3 and J usage is TRBJ2-2; 9 bases align to TRBD1. Germline assignment: CDR1 ENHRY and CDR2 SYGVKD. J was trimmed by 1 base and V by 10 bases; bases with no gene match: 10. The CDR3 contains 16 residues. CDR3 amino acids: CATGQGTSGNTGELFF. The CDR3 bases are TGTGCCACAGGACAGGGGACGTCGGGGAACACCGGGGAGCTGTTTTTT.

The rearrangement joins TRBV7-9 to TRBJ2-2; 10 bases agree with TRBD2. V shed 5 bases, J shed 7 bases, and the junction held 13 bases outside the gene matches. The germline V gene has CDR1 SEHNR and CDR2 FQNEAQ (reference sequence). The CDR3 runs 17 residues. CDR3 sequence: CASSPKLGLAGDGELFF. CDR3 in DNA: TGTGCCAGCAGCCCCAAATTAGGGCTAGCGGGAGACGGGGAGCTGTTTTTT.